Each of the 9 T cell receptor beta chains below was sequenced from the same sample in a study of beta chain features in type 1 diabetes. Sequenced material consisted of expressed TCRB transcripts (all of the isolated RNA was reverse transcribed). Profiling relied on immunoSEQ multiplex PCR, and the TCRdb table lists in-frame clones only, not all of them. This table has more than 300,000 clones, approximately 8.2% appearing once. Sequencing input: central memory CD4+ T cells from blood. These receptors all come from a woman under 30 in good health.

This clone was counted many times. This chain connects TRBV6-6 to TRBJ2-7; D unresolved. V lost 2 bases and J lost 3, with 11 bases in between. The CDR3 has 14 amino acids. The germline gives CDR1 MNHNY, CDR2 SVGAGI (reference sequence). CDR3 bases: TGTGCCAGCAGTTACACTGGACGAGACTACGAGCAGTACTTC. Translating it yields CASSYTGRDYEQYF.

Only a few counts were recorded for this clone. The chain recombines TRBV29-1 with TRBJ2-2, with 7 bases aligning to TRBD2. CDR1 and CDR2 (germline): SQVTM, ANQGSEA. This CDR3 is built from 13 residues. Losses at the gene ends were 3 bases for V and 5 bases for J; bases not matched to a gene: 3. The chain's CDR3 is CSVEWRETGELFF. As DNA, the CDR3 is TGCAGCGTTGAGTGGCGGGAGACCGGGGAGCTGTTTTTT.

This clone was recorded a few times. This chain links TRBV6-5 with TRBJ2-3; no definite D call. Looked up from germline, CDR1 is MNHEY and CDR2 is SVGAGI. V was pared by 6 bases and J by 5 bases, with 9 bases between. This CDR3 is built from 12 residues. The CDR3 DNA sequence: TGTGCCAGCAGCCCTACGGGAGATACGCAGTATTTT. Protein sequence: CASSPTGDTQYF.

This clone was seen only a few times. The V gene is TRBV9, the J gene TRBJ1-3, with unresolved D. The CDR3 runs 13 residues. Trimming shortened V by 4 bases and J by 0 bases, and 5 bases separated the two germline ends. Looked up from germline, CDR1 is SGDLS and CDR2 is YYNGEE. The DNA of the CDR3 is TGTGCCAGCAGCCGGGTCTCTGGAAACACCATATATTTT. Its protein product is CASSRVSGNTIYF.

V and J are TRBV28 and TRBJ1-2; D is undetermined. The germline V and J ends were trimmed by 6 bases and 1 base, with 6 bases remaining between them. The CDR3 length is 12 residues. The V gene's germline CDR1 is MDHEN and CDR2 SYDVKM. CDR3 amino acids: CASSLYNYGYTF. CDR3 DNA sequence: TGTGCCAGCAGCCTCTATAACTATGGCTACACCTTC.

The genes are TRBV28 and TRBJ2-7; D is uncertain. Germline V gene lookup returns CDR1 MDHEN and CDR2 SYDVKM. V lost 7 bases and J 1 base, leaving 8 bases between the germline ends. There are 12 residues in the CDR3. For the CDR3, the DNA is TGTGCCAGCATAGGGATATCCTACGAGCAGTACTTC. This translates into CASIGISYEQYF.

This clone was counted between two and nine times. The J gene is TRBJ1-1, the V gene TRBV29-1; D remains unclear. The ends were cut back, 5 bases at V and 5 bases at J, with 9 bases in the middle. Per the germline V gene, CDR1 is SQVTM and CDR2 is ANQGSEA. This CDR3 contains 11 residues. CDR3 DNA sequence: TGCAGCGTTTCTGACCGAACTGAAGCTTTCTTT. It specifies CSVSDRTEAFF.

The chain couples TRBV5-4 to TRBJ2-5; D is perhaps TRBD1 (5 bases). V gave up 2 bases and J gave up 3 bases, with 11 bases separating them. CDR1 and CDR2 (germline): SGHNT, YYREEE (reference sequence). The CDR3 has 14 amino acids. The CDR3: CASSLATVEETQYF. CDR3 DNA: TGTGCCAGCAGCTTAGCGACAGTCGAAGAGACCCAGTACTTC. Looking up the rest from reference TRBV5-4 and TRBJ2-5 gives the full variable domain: ETGVTQSPTHLIKTRGQQVTLRCSSQSGHNTVSWYQQALGQGPQFIFQYYREEENGRGNFPPRFSGLQFPNYSSELNVNALELDDSALYLCASSLATVEETQYFGPGTRLLVL.

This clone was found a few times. The CDR3 spells CAISRLTDTQYF. The CDR3 nucleotides are TGTGCCATCTCCCGACTCACAGATACGCAGTATTTT. V gene TRBV10-3 combines with J gene TRBJ2-3; D not certain. The CDR3 is made up of 12 amino acids. Germline CDR1 is ENHRY and CDR2 is SYGVKD. The V end was cut by 8 bases, the J end by 2 bases, with 8 bases between.